This TCR beta chain was found in a study of T cell repertoires in cytomegalovirus infection. Across the whole study: Indicated by public TCR beta signatures were CMV infection and matching HLA type.

One entry per CDR3 protein, called by TCRdb with MiXCR from the reads. The top ten clones hold under 3% of a sample with hundreds of thousands of distinct CDR3 sequences, 35% of them seen once. The CDR3 consists of 15 residues. The V gene's germline CDR1 is MDHEN and CDR2 SYDVKM. Trimming cost V 7 bases and J 8 bases, with 21 bases left between them. On this clonotype itself: Its antigen remains unknown.

General study findings and limits: The ex vivo response was dominated by HLA-C-restricted CMV-specific TCR beta clonotypes.

Material for sequencing was PBMCs. This receptor was taken from a human donor in good health (CMV status not recorded). Some clones in this sample may be carry-over from other donors' samples. The chain has TRBV28 and TRBJ2-1, with a possible D match to TRBD1 (6 bases). The CDR3 sequence: CASTGTGSVWDEQFF. CDR3 in DNA: TGTGCCAGCACCGGAACAGGGTCGGTTTGGGATGAGCAGTTCTTC.